These 21 T cell receptor beta chains share one sample of origin, sequenced in a study of OX40 agonist ivuxolimab in advanced cancers. Some clones are missing from TCRdb's copy, which holds only in-frame ones; the method was immunoSEQ multiplex PCR. The repertoire includes 70,000 to 100,000 clones, over 75% of them detected once, and around 0.38% sits in the top ten. Specimen: CD4+ or CD8+ T cells sorted from blood, collected in a trial of the OX40 agonist ivuxolimab. The receptor source for this set is an adult with an advanced solid tumor such as melanoma, head and neck, liver or kidney cancer.

The chain carries TRBV7-8 and TRBJ1-5, with D maybe TRBD1 (6 bases). The germline gives CDR1 SGHVS, CDR2 FQNEAQ. CDR3 length: 16 residues. With 0 bases removed from V and 3 bases from J, the gap between germline ends came to 12 bases. The CDR3 here is CASSLARQGYNQPQHF. In nucleotides, the CDR3 is TGTGCCAGCAGCTTAGCACGGCAGGGGTACAATCAGCCCCAGCATTTT.

The CDR3 region is CASRLVLGPYTGTSGRDPNEQFF. The DNA for the CDR3 is TGTGCAAGTCGCTTAGTTCTTGGGCCTTATACCGGGACTAGCGGGAGGGATCCCAATGAGCAGTTCTTC. This chain links TRBV12-2 with TRBJ2-1; the DNA was not used to check the table's D call, TRBD2. TRBV12-2 is reported as a pseudogene. This CDR3 spans 23 amino acids.

V and J are TRBV11-2 and TRBJ2-3; 11 positions match TRBD2. Germline V CDR1 and CDR2: SGHAT, FQNNGV. This CDR3 is built from 16 residues. J lost 0 bases, V lost 5 bases, and 4 bases had no gene match. The chain's CDR3 is CASSRRTSGSTDTQYF. The CDR3 nucleotides read TGTGCCAGCAGCAGACGGACTAGCGGGAGCACAGATACGCAGTATTTT.

This sequence joins TRBV28 and TRBJ1-3; 9 bases are a match to TRBD1. This CDR3 has 14 amino acids. Looked up from germline, CDR1 is MDHEN and CDR2 is SYDVKM. Losses at the gene ends were 3 bases for V and 4 bases for J; bases not matched to a gene: 1. This chain's CDR3 is CASSLTGGGNTIYF. The CDR3 DNA is TGTGCCAGCAGTTTGACAGGGGGAGGAAACACCATATATTTT.

This chain joins TRBV29-1 and TRBJ2-2; possibly TRBD2 for D (6 bases). The germline CDR1 and CDR2 sequences are SQVTM and ANQGSEA. V lost 1 base and J lost 7, with 16 bases in between. The CDR3 is 15 amino acids. The CDR3: CSVEGPRGSHGELFF. DNA for the CDR3: TGCAGCGTTGAAGGGCCCCGGGGGAGTCACGGGGAGCTGTTTTTT.

The rearrangement joins TRBV30 to TRBJ2-7; 7 nucleotides match TRBD1. Germline lookup yields CDR1 GTSNPN and CDR2 SVGIG (reference sequence). J gave up 3 bases and V 1 base, and 24 bases lay outside the gene matches. The CDR3 is 20 residues long. CDR3 amino acids: CAWSASTGKRHLITSYEQYF. The CDR3 DNA sequence: TGTGCCTGGAGTGCGTCGACAGGGAAGAGGCATCTCATTACCAGCTACGAGCAGTACTTC.

J is TRBJ2-1 and V is TRBV15; either TRBD1 or TRBD2 may supply D (5 bases each). Germline-derived CDR1 and CDR2 are LNHNV and YYDKDF (reference sequence). Trimming cost V 3 bases and J 4 bases, with 28 bases left between them. There are 20 residues in the CDR3. CDR3 residues: CATSRGGTHSGRWLYNEQFF. The CDR3 bases are TGTGCCACCAGCAGGGGTGGGACGCACTCGGGGCGCTGGCTATACAATGAGCAGTTCTTC.

The V call is TRBV14, the J call TRBJ2-7; D ambiguous. Trimming took off 5 bases at V and 4 bases at J, with 12 bases between the two ends. The CDR3 totals 13 residues. Germline V gene lookup returns CDR1 SGHDN and CDR2 FVKESK. CDR3 sequence: CASSKLDTYEQYF. The CDR3 nucleotides are TGTGCCAGCAGCAAGCTAGATACGTACGAGCAGTACTTC.

This sequence joins TRBV7-8 and TRBJ2-2; 9 bases match TRBD1. CDR3 length: 15 amino acids. Trimming removed 6 bases from V and 6 bases from J; junction bases left unmatched: 8. The V gene's germline CDR1 is SGHVS and CDR2 FQNEAQ. For the CDR3, the DNA is TGTGCCAGCAGTTTTCCCGGGACAGGGTCCGGGGAGCTGTTTTTT. Translation: CASSFPGTGSGELFF.

The rearrangement uses TRBV5-5 and TRBJ2-7, with 10 bases lining up with TRBD1. Germline trimming cut 1 base from V and 3 bases from J; bases unmatched to any gene: 7. CDR1 is SGHKS and CDR2 is YYEKEE in the germline V gene (reference sequence). The CDR3 consists of 16 residues. The CDR3, as DNA: TGTGCCAGCAGCTTGTCGGCGACAGGGGGCATCTACGAGCAGTACTTC. Translating gives CASSLSATGGIYEQYF.

The V and J genes are TRBV7-2 and TRBJ2-7, with 7 bases lining up with TRBD2. Germline CDR1 and CDR2: SGHTA and FQGNSA. The V segment lost 1 base and the J segment 8 bases; nucleotides outside the gene matches: 5. The CDR3 has 13 amino acids. This chain's CDR3 is CASSLEVGGKQYF. CDR3 nucleotide sequence: TGTGCCAGCAGCTTAGAGGTCGGGGGGAAGCAGTACTTC. Variable domain in full (rest from reference TRBV7-2 and TRBJ2-7): GAGVSQSPSNKVTEKGKDVELRCDPISGHTALYWYRQSLGQGLEFLIYFQGNSAPDKSGLPSDRFSAERTGGSVSTLTIQRTQQEDSAVYLCASSLEVGGKQYFGPGTRLTVT.

This clone was observed a handful of times. The J gene is TRBJ2-7, the V gene TRBV13; TRBD1 aligns across 7 bases. V lost 4 bases to trimming and J lost 5 bases; unmatched junction nucleotides: 8. The CDR3 totals 14 residues. CDR1 and CDR2 from the germline V gene are PRHDT and FYEKMQ (reference sequence). CDR3 coding DNA: TGTGCCAGCAGCTCGGGACAGACCCTCCACGAGCAGTACTTC. Translation: CASSSGQTLHEQYF.

The chain is built from TRBV29-1 and TRBJ2-2; maybe TRBD1 (7 bases). Trimming removed 3 bases at V and 7 bases at J, with 18 bases between. Germline V gene data show CDR1 as SQVTM and CDR2 as ANQGSEA. This CDR3 has 15 amino acids. Here the CDR3 DNA reads TGCAGCGTTGACGGGTCAGGGGGGTTCGACGGGGAGCTGTTTTTT. Protein: CSVDGSGGFDGELFF.

The V call is TRBV19, the J call TRBJ2-7; TRBD2 might be the D (5 bases). The germline V gene encodes CDR1 LNHDA and CDR2 SQIVND (reference sequence). The CDR3 consists of 17 residues. V dropped 5 bases and J dropped 5 bases, with 25 bases sitting between them. As DNA, the CDR3 is TGTGCCAGTAGTTTCCAGCCATTTCCCGGGGAGCAGGACGAGCAGTACTTC. Protein product: CASSFQPFPGEQDEQYF. The whole variable domain, filled in from reference TRBV19 and TRBJ2-7, reads DGGITQSPKYLFRKEGQNVTLSCEQNLNHDAMYWYRQDPGQGLRLIYYSQIVNDFQKGDIAEGYSVSREKKESFPLTVTSAQKNPTAFYLCASSFQPFPGEQDEQYFGPGTRLTVT.

The chain recombines TRBV6-1 with TRBJ2-5; D is tentatively TRBD1 or TRBD2 (6 bases each). The germline gives CDR1 MNHNS, CDR2 SASEGT. With 4 bases removed from V and 5 bases from J, the gap between germline ends came to 11 bases. The CDR3 covers 13 residues. The CDR3 nucleotides are TGTGCCAGCAGTGCAACAGGGAGGGAGACCCAGTACTTC. Protein product: CASSATGRETQYF.

The chain combines TRBV19 with TRBJ2-3; possible D gene TRBD1, 6 bases. The ends were cut back, 3 bases at V and 0 bases at J, with 13 bases in the middle. This CDR3 has 16 amino acids. Germline assignment: CDR1 LNHDA and CDR2 SQIVND (reference sequence). The CDR3 nucleotides are TGTGCCAGTAGTATTTGGGCAGGGGCGAGCACAGATACGCAGTATTTT. Translating gives CASSIWAGASTDTQYF.

The chain carries TRBV5-8 and TRBJ2-7; weak D call: TRBD1 (5 bases). There are 13 residues in the CDR3. Germline V CDR1 and CDR2: SGHTS, YDEGEE. Deletions cut 2 bases from V and 0 bases from J, with 6 bases between. The CDR3 loop reads CASSLGHSYEQYF. The CDR3 DNA sequence: TGTGCCAGCAGCTTAGGACACTCCTACGAGCAGTACTTC.

The chain recombines TRBV5-5 with TRBJ2-2; TRBD2 matches at 8 bases. The junction had 12 bases not matched to a gene; V was cut back by 4 bases and J by 7 bases. The CDR3 covers 16 residues. Per the germline V gene, CDR1 is SGHKS and CDR2 is YYEKEE (reference sequence). CDR3 sequence reads: CASSPRGLVLIGELFF. The CDR3 DNA reads as TGTGCCAGCAGCCCCCGGGGACTAGTACTGATCGGGGAGCTGTTTTTT.

This clone appeared a single time. This chain links TRBV10-3 with TRBJ2-2, with 7 bases matching TRBD1. The CDR3 has 15 amino acids. Germline V CDR1 and CDR2: ENHRY, SYGVKD. V trimming: 10 bases; J trimming: 1 base; junction bases outside the gene matches: 9. The CDR3 region has the DNA TGTGCCACGTCGTCCTGGGACAGGAACACCGGGGAGCTGTTTTTT. Protein product: CATSSWDRNTGELFF.

This rearrangement joins TRBV20-1 to TRBJ1-5; D remains ambiguous. Trimming cost V 2 bases and J 11 bases, with 4 bases left between them. Looked up from germline, CDR1 is DFQATT and CDR2 is SNEGSKA (reference sequence). The CDR3 is 9 amino acids. The CDR3 reads CSARRAQHF. In DNA, the CDR3 is TGCAGTGCTAGACGGGCCCAGCATTTT.

The rearrangement uses TRBV7-8 and TRBJ1-6, with 9 bases fitting TRBD1. With 5 bases clipped from V and 7 bases from J, the junction kept 6 bases outside the gene matches. From germline, CDR1 is SGHVS and CDR2 FQNEAQ. The CDR3 is made up of 15 amino acids. The CDR3, as DNA: TGTGCCAGCAGCCCAGGGACAGGGAGGAATTCACCCCTCCACTTT. Protein product: CASSPGTGRNSPLHF.